This T cell receptor beta chain was identified during a study of T cell changes during pregnancy in multiple sclerosis. CDR3 length: 17 residues. Germline V gives CDR1 SGHDT, CDR2 YYEEEE. The J segment lost 4 bases and the V segment lost 2 bases, leaving 8 bases of the junction unmatched. TCRdb's copy holds only in-frame clones and misses some; the assay was immunoSEQ multiplex PCR. The sample has 45,000 to 55,000 clones, about 92% seen once. The source of this sequence is a female donor with multiple sclerosis, enrolled in a pregnancy study. J is TRBJ1-6 and V is TRBV5-6; 8 bases map to TRBD1. The specimen comprised peripheral blood, sampled after pregnancy. CDR3 nucleotide sequence: TGTGCCAGCAGCTTAGGTTCAGGGGGCGGTTATAATTCACCCCTCCACTTT. Amino acid sequence: CASSLGSGGGYNSPLHF.